This T cell receptor beta chain originates from a study of beta chain features in type 1 diabetes. The wider study: No patient-donor differences in age, gender, total cells or subset yield. Broader study findings: People with Type 1 diabetes carried modestly yet significantly shorter TCRB CDR3s in all four CD4+ subsets.

This clone appeared a few times. Its antigen is unidentified. The CDR3 has 15 amino acids. Germline CDR1 and CDR2: LNHDA and SQIVND (reference sequence). V lost 7 bases, J lost 3 bases, and 13 bases lay in between. Investigators reverse transcribed all isolated RNA, so they sequenced expressed TCRB transcripts. Method: immunoSEQ multiplex PCR; TCRdb's copy keeps in-frame clones and lacks some. The data show approximately 250,000 clones, approximately 11% seen once. Averaging approximately 110 mL, one heparinised blood draw came from each individual donor. Populations isolated by sorting all had purity greater than 95%.

The sequenced sample was naive CD4+ T cells from blood. The rearrangement uses TRBV19 and TRBJ2-6; no definite D call. The origin of this receptor is a man aged 25-40 years with type 1 diabetes. The CDR3 protein is CASTSLEVGANVLTF. DNA of the CDR3: TGTGCCAGTACCTCCCTCGAGGTTGGGGCCAACGTCCTGACTTTC.